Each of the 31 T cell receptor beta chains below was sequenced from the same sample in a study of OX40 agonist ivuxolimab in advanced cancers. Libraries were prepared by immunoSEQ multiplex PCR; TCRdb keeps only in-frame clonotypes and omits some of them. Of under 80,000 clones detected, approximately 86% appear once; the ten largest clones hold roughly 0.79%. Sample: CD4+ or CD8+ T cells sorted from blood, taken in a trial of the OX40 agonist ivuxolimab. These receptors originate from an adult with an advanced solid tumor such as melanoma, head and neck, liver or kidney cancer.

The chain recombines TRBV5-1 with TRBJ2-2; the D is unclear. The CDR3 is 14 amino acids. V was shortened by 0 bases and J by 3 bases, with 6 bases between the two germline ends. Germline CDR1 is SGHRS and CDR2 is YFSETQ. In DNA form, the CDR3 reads TGCGCCAGCAGCTTGGGCGGAGACACCGGGGAGCTGTTTTTT. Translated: CASSLGGDTGELFF.

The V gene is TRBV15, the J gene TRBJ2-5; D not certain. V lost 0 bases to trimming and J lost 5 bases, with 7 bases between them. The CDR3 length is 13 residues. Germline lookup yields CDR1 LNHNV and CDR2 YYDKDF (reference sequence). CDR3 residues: CATSRDWVETQYF. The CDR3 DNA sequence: TGTGCCACCAGCAGAGATTGGGTCGAGACCCAGTACTTC.

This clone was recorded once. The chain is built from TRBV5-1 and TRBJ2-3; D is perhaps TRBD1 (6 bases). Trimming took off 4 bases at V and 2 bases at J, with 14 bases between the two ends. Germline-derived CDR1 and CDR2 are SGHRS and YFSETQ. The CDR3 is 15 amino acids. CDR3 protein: CASSPGDIPTDTQYF. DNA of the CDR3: TGCGCCAGCAGCCCAGGGGACATCCCCACAGATACGCAGTATTTT.

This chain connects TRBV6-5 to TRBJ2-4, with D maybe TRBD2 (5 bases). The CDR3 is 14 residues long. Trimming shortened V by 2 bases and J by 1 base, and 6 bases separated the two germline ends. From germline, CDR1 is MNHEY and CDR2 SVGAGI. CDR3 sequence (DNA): TGTGCCAGCAGTTACAGGGAGGCCAAAAACATTCAGTACTTC. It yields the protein CASSYREAKNIQYF.

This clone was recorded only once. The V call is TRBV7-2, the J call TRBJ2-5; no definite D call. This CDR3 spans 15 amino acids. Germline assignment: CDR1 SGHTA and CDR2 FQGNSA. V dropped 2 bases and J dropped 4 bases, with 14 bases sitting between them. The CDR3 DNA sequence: TGTGCCAGCAGCTTAATGAGGCAGGACCGAGAGACCCAGTACTTC. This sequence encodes CASSLMRQDRETQYF.

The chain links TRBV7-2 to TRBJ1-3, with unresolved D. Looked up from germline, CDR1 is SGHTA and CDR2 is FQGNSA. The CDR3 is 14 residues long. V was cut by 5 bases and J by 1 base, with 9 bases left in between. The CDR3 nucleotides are TGTGCCAGCAGCCCCCTCCGGTCTGGAAACACCATATATTTT. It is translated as CASSPLRSGNTIYF.

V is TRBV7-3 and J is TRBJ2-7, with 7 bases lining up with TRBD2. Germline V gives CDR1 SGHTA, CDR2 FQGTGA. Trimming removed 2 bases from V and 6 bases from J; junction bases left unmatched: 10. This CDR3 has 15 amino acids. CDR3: CASSLYPGGSGEQYF. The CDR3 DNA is TGTGCCAGCAGCTTATACCCGGGAGGTTCGGGCGAGCAGTACTTC.

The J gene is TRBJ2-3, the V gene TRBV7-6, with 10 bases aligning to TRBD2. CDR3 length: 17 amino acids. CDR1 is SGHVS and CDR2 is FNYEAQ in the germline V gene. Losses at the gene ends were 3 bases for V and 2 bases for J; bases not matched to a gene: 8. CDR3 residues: CASSLRSGRAATDTQYF. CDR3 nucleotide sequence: TGTGCCAGCAGCTTGCGGAGCGGGAGGGCCGCCACAGATACGCAGTATTTT.

The chain's CDR3 is CASSLVAGRSTDTQYF. Here the CDR3 DNA reads TGCGCCAGCAGCTTGGTGGCGGGCCGTAGCACAGATACGCAGTATTTT. The chain couples TRBV5-1 to TRBJ2-3; D might be TRBD2 (5 bases). The CDR3 is 16 amino acids. The germline CDR1 and CDR2 sequences are SGHRS and YFSETQ. The ends were cut back, 0 bases at V and 0 bases at J, with 11 bases in the middle.

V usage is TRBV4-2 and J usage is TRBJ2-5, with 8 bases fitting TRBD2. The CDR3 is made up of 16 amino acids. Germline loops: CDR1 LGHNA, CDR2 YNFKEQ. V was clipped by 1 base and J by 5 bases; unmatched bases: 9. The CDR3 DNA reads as TGTGCCAGCAGCCAAGCTTCCGGGGGGGCGGGGGAGACCCAGTACTTC. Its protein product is CASSQASGGAGETQYF.

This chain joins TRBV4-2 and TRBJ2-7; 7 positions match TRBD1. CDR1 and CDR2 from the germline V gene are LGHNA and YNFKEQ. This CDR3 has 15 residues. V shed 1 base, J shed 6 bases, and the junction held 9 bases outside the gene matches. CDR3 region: CASSQGQGVSGEQYF. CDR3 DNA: TGTGCCAGCAGCCAAGGGCAGGGGGTATCGGGCGAGCAGTACTTC.

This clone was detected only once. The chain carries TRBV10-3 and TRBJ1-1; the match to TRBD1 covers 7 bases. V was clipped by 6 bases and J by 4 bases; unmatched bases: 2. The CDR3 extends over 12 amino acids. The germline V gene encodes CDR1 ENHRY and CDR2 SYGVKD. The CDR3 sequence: CAIRTGLTEAFF. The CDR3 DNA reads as TGTGCCATCAGGACAGGGCTCACTGAAGCTTTCTTT.

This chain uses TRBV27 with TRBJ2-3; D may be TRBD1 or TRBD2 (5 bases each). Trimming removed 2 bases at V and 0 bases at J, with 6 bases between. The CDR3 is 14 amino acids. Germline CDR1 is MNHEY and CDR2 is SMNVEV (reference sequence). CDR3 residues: CASSLEGSTDTQYF. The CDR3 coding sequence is TGTGCCAGCAGTTTAGAGGGGAGCACAGATACGCAGTATTTT.

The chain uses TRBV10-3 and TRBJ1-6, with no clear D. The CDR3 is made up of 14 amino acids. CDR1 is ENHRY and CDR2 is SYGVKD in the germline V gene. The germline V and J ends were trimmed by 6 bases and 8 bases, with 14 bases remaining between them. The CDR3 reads CAISGLEGYSPLHF. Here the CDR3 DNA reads TGTGCCATCAGCGGGTTAGAAGGATATTCACCCCTCCACTTT.

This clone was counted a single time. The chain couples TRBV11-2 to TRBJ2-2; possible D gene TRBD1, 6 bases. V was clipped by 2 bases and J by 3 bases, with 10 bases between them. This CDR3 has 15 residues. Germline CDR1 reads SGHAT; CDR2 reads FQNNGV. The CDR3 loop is CASSLSGADTGELFF. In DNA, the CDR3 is TGTGCCAGCAGCTTATCAGGGGCGGACACCGGGGAGCTGTTTTTT.

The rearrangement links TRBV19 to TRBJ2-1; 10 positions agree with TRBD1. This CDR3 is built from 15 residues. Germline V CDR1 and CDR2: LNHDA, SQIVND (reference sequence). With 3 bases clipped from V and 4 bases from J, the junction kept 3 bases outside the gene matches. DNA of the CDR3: TGTGCCAGTAGTATTGGGACAGGGGTATACAATGAGCAGTTCTTC. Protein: CASSIGTGVYNEQFF.

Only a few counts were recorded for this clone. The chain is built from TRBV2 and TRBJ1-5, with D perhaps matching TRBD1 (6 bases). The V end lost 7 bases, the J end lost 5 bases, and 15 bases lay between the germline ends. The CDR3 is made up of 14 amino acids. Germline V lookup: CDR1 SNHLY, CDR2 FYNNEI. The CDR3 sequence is CASNGQLVDQPQHF. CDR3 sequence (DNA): TGTGCCAGCAATGGACAGCTAGTCGATCAGCCCCAGCATTTT.

The CDR3 spells CASRPDGTGVNQPQHF. The CDR3 region has the DNA TGTGCCAGTAGGCCAGACGGGACAGGGGTTAATCAGCCCCAGCATTTT. The chain recombines TRBV19 with TRBJ1-5; TRBD1 matches at 10 bases. This CDR3 spans 16 amino acids. The germline gives CDR1 LNHDA, CDR2 SQIVND (reference sequence). The V segment lost 6 bases and the J segment 4 bases; nucleotides outside the gene matches: 9.

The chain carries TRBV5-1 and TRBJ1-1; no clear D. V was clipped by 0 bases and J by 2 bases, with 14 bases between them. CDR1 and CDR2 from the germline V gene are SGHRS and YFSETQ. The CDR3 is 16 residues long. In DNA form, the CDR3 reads TGCGCCAGCAGCTTGGCCGGGAGGGCGATTAACACTGAAGCTTTCTTT. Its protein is CASSLAGRAINTEAFF.

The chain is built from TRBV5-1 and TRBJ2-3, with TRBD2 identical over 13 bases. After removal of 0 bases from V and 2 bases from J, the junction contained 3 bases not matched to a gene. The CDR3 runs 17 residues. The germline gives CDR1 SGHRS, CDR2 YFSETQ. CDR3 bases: TGCGCCAGCAGCTTGGCCACTAGCGGGGGGGTCACAGATACGCAGTATTTT. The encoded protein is CASSLATSGGVTDTQYF.

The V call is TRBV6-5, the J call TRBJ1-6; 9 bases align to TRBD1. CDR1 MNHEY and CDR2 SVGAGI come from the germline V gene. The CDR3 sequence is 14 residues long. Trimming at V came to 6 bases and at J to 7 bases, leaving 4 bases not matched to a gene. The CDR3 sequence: CASRWTGENSPLHF. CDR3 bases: TGTGCCAGCAGATGGACAGGGGAGAATTCACCCCTCCACTTT.

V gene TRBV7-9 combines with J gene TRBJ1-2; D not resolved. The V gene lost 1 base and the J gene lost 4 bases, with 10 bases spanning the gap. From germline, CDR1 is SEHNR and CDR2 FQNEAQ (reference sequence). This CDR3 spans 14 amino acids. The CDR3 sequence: CASSLVESFYGYTF. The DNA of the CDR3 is TGTGCCAGCAGCTTAGTAGAATCCTTCTATGGCTACACCTTC. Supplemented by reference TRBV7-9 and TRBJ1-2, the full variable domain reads DTGVSQNPRHKITKRGQNVTFRCDPISEHNRLYWYRQTLGQGPEFLTYFQNEAQLEKSRLLSDRFSAERPKGSFSTLEIQRTEQGDSAMYLCASSLVESFYGYTFGSGTRLTVV.

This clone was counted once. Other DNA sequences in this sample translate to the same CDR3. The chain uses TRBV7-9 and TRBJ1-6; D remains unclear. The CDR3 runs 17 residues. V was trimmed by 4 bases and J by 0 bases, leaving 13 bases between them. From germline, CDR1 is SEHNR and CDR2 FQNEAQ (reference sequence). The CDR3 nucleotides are TGTGCCAGCAGCTACGGACGTCCGAGCTCCTATAATTCACCCCTCCACTTT. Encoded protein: CASSYGRPSSYNSPLHF.

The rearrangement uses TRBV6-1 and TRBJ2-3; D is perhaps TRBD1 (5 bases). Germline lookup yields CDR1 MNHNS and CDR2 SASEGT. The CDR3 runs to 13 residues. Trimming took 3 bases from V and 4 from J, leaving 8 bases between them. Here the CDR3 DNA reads TGTGCCAGCAGTGACGGACACGCAGATACGCAGTATTTT. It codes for CASSDGHADTQYF.

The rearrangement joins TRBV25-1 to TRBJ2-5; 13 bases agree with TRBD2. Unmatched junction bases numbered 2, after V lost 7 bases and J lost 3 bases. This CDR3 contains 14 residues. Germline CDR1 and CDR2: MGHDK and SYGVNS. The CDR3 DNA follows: TGTGCCAGCACTGGGACTAGCGGGAAAGAGACCCAGTACTTC. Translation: CASTGTSGKETQYF.

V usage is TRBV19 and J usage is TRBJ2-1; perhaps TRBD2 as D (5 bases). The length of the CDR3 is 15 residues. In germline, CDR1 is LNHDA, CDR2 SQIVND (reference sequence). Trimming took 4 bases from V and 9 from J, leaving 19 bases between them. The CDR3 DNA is TGTGCCAGTAGTACCAATAAGCTTGTGACTACTGAGCAGTTCTTC. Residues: CASSTNKLVTTEQFF.

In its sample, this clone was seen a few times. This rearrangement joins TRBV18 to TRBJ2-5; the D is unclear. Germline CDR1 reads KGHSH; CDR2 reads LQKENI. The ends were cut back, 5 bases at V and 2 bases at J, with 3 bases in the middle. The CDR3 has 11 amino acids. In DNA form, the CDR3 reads TGTGCCAGCTCATCTCAAGAGACCCAGTACTTC. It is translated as CASSSQETQYF.

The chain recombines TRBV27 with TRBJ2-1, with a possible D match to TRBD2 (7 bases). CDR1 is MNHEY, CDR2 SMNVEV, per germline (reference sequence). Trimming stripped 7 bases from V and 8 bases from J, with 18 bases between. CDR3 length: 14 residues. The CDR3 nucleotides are TGTGCCAGCAAAAGGGGGAGAGGGGGGGATGAGCAGTTCTTC. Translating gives CASKRGRGGDEQFF.

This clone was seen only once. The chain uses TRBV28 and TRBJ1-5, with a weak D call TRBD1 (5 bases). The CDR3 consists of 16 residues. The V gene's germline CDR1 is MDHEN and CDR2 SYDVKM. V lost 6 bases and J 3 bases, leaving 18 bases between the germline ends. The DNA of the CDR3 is TGTGCCAGCAGCCCCAACGTGGGGGGGGTCAATCAGCCCCAGCATTTT. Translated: CASSPNVGGVNQPQHF.

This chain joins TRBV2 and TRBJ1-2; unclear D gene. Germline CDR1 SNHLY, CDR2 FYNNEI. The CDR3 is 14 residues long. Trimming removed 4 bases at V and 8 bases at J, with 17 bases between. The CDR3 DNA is TGTGCCAGCAGTGTAGAAGGTCGGCCGGGGGGCTACACCTTC. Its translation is CASSVEGRPGGYTF.

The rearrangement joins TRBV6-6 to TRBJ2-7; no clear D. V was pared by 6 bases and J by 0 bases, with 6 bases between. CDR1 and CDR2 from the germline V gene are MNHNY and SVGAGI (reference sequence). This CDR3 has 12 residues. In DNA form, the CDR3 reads TGTGCCAGCAGGGCAAACTCCTACGAGCAGTACTTC. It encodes CASRANSYEQYF.